Listed here are 9 T cell receptor beta chains from one sample, sequenced in a study of neurological immune-mediated disorders. TCRdb analysed the 5' RACE reads with MiXCR anew, one entry per CDR3 protein. The sample contains 65,000 to 85,000 distinct CDR3 sequences, 3.2% of which appear only once. The sample was PBMCs. The receptors derive from a woman aged 45-59 years with multiple sclerosis.

In its sample, this clonotype was seen many times. The CDR3, as DNA: TGCAGCGCCGACGGACAGGATAACTATGGCTACACCTTC. Translating gives CSADGQDNYGYTF. The chain joins TRBV29-1 to TRBJ1-2; 7 nucleotides agree with TRBD1. This CDR3 is 13 amino acids long. J was trimmed by 1 base and V by 7 bases; bases with no gene match: 6. Germline assignment: CDR1 SQVTM and CDR2 ANQGSEA. Based on the CDR3 plus reference TRBV29-1 and TRBJ1-2, the full variable domain is SAVISQKPSRDICQRGTSLTIQCQVDSQVTMMFWYRQQPGQSLTLIATANQGSEATYESGFVIDKFPISRPNLTFSTLTVSNMSPEDSSIYLCSADGQDNYGYTFGSGTRLTVV.

Many counts were recorded for this clonotype. The chain joins TRBV20-1 to TRBJ2-3, with 12 bases fitting TRBD2. This CDR3 has 15 amino acids. From germline, CDR1 is DFQATT and CDR2 SNEGSKA (reference sequence). V lost 3 bases and J lost 2; bases outside the gene matches: 3. DNA for the CDR3: TGCAGTGCTAGCAGGACTAGCGGGGCCACAGATACGCAGTATTTT. Translation: CSASRTSGATDTQYF.

This clonotype was found many times. The chain has TRBV6-2 or TRBV6-3 and TRBJ2-3, with 9 nucleotides matching TRBD1. Trimming took 4 bases from V and 0 from J; bases not matched to a gene: 8. This CDR3 spans 17 amino acids. The germline CDR1 and CDR2 sequences are MNHEY and SVGEGT. The CDR3 loop reads CASSSGQGRTSTDTQYF. In nucleotides, the CDR3 is TGTGCCAGCAGTTCGGGACAGGGAAGGACTAGCACAGATACGCAGTATTTT.

This clonotype was counted ten times or more. A single base separates this from a much larger clone, so it may be a read error. The chain uses TRBV6-4 and TRBJ2-1; TRBD2 might be the D (6 bases). The CDR3 consists of 15 residues. Trimming cost V 0 bases and J 0 bases, with 6 bases left between them. CDR1 and CDR2 from the germline V gene are MRHNA and SNTAGT. The CDR3 region has the DNA TGTGCCAGCAGTGACTCAGCGGGCTCCTACAATGAGCAGTTCTTC. Its protein is CASSDSAGSYNEQFF.

This clonotype was picked up many times. The rearrangement links TRBV7-2 to TRBJ2-5, with 9 positions matching TRBD2. In germline, CDR1 is SGHTA, CDR2 FQGNSA. V lost 5 bases and J lost 6; bases outside the gene matches: 10. The CDR3 contains 15 residues. The CDR3 loop reads CASSPPQRGVKTQYF. CDR3 in DNA: TGTGCCAGCAGCCCACCGCAGCGGGGGGTAAAGACCCAGTACTTC.

This clonotype occurred many times. J is TRBJ1-2 and V is TRBV20-1, with D perhaps TRBD1 (6 bases). The CDR3 totals 12 residues. With 5 bases removed from V and 3 bases from J, the gap between germline ends came to 10 bases. Looked up from germline, CDR1 is DFQATT and CDR2 is SNEGSKA (reference sequence). The CDR3 DNA reads as TGCAGTGCTCCTACAGGGTACTATGGCTACACCTTC. The encoded protein is CSAPTGYYGYTF.

The table lists this clonotype with many counts. DNA for the CDR3: TGTGCCAGCAGTTCAAAATACACCGGGGGCTCAGATATGTATGGCTACACCTTC. Its protein is CASSSKYTGGSDMYGYTF. This sequence joins TRBV12-3 or TRBV12-4 and TRBJ1-2; weak D call: TRBD1 (6 bases). The V and J ends lost 4 bases and 5 bases respectively, with 26 bases between them. The CDR3 has 18 residues.

This clonotype was observed at least ten times. The chain combines TRBV4-2 with TRBJ2-1; 7 bases match TRBD2. CDR1 and CDR2 from the germline V gene are LGHNA and YNFKEQ. The CDR3 is 13 amino acids. The trim removed 0 bases at V and 10 bases at J, leaving 3 bases unmatched. The CDR3 DNA is TGTGCCAGCAGCCAAGAGACGGGACTAGAGCAGTTCTTC. It specifies CASSQETGLEQFF.

This clonotype was found many times. This chain uses TRBV7-2 with TRBJ2-3; 16 bases are shared with TRBD2. The germline CDR1 and CDR2 sequences are SGHTA and FQGNSA. CDR3 length: 17 amino acids. V shed 3 bases, J shed 3 bases, and the junction held 3 bases outside the gene matches. The CDR3 nucleotides read TGTGCCAGCAGCTTCGGGACTAGCGGGAGGGGGACAGATACGCAGTATTTT. This encodes CASSFGTSGRGTDTQYF. The full variable domain, in which reference TRBV7-2 and TRBJ2-3 provide the parts outside the CDR3, is GAGVSQSPSNKVTEKGKDVELRCDPISGHTALYWYRQSLGQGLEFLIYFQGNSAPDKSGLPSDRFSAERTGGSVSTLTIQRTQQEDSAVYLCASSFGTSGRGTDTQYFGPGTRLTVL.